The 31 T cell receptor beta chains presented below share a single source sample, sequenced in a study of Tregs in tolerant kidney transplant recipients. Recipients received nonmyeloablative bone marrow transplants from related graft donors, with transient mixed chimerism. Sequencing used immunoSEQ multiplex PCR; TCRdb keeps in-frame clones, though not all of them. The listing records some 29,000 clones. The specimen comprised CD4+ T cells from blood (PBMCs), sampled 24 months after the transplant. The origin of the receptors is a human patient who received a combined kidney and bone marrow transplant. Some T cells may be provided by the graft donor.

Regarding this clone: Sequencing ends 3 residues short of the CDR3 end; the germline J gene provides the rest. The chain couples TRBV2 to TRBJ2-6; maybe TRBD2 (6 bases). In germline, CDR1 is SNHLY, CDR2 FYNNEI. There are 14 residues in the CDR3. The V end lost 4 bases, the J end lost 2 bases, and 6 bases lay between the germline ends. CDR3 sequence: CASSGGAGANVLTF. The covered CDR3 bases are TGTGCCAGCAGTGGGGGGGCTGGGGCCAACGTC. Looking up the rest from reference TRBV2 and TRBJ2-6 gives the full variable domain: EPEVTQTPSHQVTQMGQEVILRCVPISNHLYFYWYRQILGQKVEFLVSFYNNEISEKSEIFDDQFSVERPDGSNFTLKIRSTKLEDSAMYFCASSGGAGANVLTFGAGSRLTVL.

For this clone: The read falls 3 residues short of the CDR3 end, and the missing part is taken from the germline J gene. The rearrangement uses TRBV4-2 and TRBJ2-1, with D tentatively TRBD1 (6 bases). CDR3 size: 17 residues. Between the trimmed V and J ends, which lost 0 bases and 4 bases, there was a span of 16 bases. Germline V gene data show CDR1 as LGHNA and CDR2 as YNFKEQ. CDR3 DNA (partial): TGTGCCAGCAGCCAAGATACCGACAGGCGGTTTTACAATGAG. It translates to CASSQDTDRRFYNE. The full CDR3 protein reads CASSQDTDRRFYNEQFF.

Details on this clone: The DNA ends 3 residues before the CDR3 does, and the rest of the CDR3 is filled in from the germline J gene. The genes are TRBV7-2 and TRBJ2-5; TRBD2 aligns across 9 bases. The V gene's germline CDR1 is SGHTA and CDR2 FQGNSA. The CDR3 runs 15 residues. V lost 5 bases, J lost 5 bases, and 9 bases stayed unmatched. The CDR3 sequence: CASSTRGRAGETQYF. Incomplete CDR3 DNA: TGTGCCAGCAGCACCCGCGGGAGGGCCGGGGAGACC. The variable domain in full, with the rest retrieved from reference TRBV7-2 and TRBJ2-5, is GAGVSQSPSNKVTEKGKDVELRCDPISGHTALYWYRQSLGQGLEFLIYFQGNSAPDKSGLPSDRFSAERTGGSVSTLTIQRTQQEDSAVYLCASSTRGRAGETQYFGPGTRLLVL.

Comments on this clone: The missing CDR3 end, 3 residues past where the read stops, is filled in from the germline J gene. The genes are TRBV5-1 and TRBJ1-2; 9 bases align to TRBD1. This CDR3 has 15 amino acids. With V trimmed by 4 bases and J by 3 bases, 7 bases remained unmatched. CDR1 SGHRS and CDR2 YFSETQ come from the germline V gene. Incomplete CDR3 DNA: TGCGCCAGCAGCCGAGGGACAGGGTATCACTATGGC. Protein: CASSRGTGYHYG. The entire CDR3 protein is CASSRGTGYHYGYTF.

Note on this clone: The read gets to within 3 residues of the CDR3 end, and the germline J gene fills in the rest. The chain links TRBV20-1 to TRBJ2-1; 11 bases are a match to TRBD2. Per the germline V gene, CDR1 is DFQATT and CDR2 is SNEGSKA (reference sequence). The CDR3 covers 18 residues. The V and J ends lost 0 bases and 4 bases, in that order; junction bases with no gene match: 11. The DNA read from the CDR3 is TGCAGTGCTAGAGATCGGGCCCTAGCGGGAGGACCGTACAATGAG. Its translation: CSARDRALAGGPYNE. The entire CDR3 protein reads CSARDRALAGGPYNEQFF.

Concerning this clone itself: With the read ending 3 residues before the CDR3 end, the germline J gene is used to fill in that end. V is TRBV19 and J is TRBJ2-2, with a weak D call TRBD1 (5 bases). V lost 3 bases and J 7 bases, leaving 12 bases between the germline ends. Germline CDR1 LNHDA, CDR2 SQIVND (reference sequence). The CDR3 totals 14 residues. CDR3 loop: CASSMIGVGGELFF. Partial CDR3 DNA: TGTGCCAGTAGTATGATAGGGGTCGGCGGGGAG.

This CDR3 is CASSLDGLSRTSTDTQYF. The CDR3 DNA, read in part, is TGCGCCAGCAGCTTGGATGGTTTGAGTAGGACTAGCACAGATACG. The V and J genes are TRBV5-1 and TRBJ2-3, with D perhaps TRBD2 (5 bases). The CDR3 end is not reached by the read, which stops 3 residues before it; the germline J gene fills it in. The length of the CDR3 is 18 residues. Per the germline V gene, CDR1 is SGHRS and CDR2 is YFSETQ. V dropped 0 bases and J dropped 0 bases, with 17 bases sitting between them.

CDR3 amino acids: CASSLRGDRLDEQYF. The part of the CDR3 DNA that was read is TGTGCCAGCAGCTTAAGAGGGGACAGGTTAGACGAG. The V call is TRBV7-3, the J call TRBJ2-7; TRBD1 matches at 8 bases. The read ends 3 residues early relative to the CDR3; the germline J gene fills the gap. With V trimmed by 1 base and J by 5 bases, 7 bases remained unmatched. CDR1 and CDR2 (germline): SGHTA, FQGTGA. The CDR3 extends over 15 amino acids. Drawing the rest from reference TRBV7-3 and TRBJ2-7, the complete variable domain is GAGVSQTPSNKVTEKGKYVELRCDPISGHTALYWYRQSLGQGPEFLIYFQGTGAADDSGLPNDRFFAVRPEGSVSTLKIQRTERGDSAVYLCASSLRGDRLDEQYFGPGTRLTVT.

Remarks on this clone: The read terminates 3 residues ahead of where the CDR3 ends, so the germline J gene completes it. The chain combines TRBV19 with TRBJ1-1; D not resolved. The germline V gene encodes CDR1 LNHDA and CDR2 SQIVND (reference sequence). The V and J ends lost 4 bases and 4 bases respectively, with 10 bases between them. CDR3 length: 13 residues. The CDR3 DNA, read in part, is TGTGCCAGTAGTAGCCCATATAGCACTGAA. This translates into CASSSPYSTE. The entire CDR3 is CASSSPYSTEAFF.

As to this clone: The CDR3 end falls 3 residues outside the read, so it is completed with the germline J gene. The gene calls are TRBV19 and TRBJ1-4; 10 bases are shared with TRBD1. The CDR3 is made up of 15 amino acids. Germline assignment: CDR1 LNHDA and CDR2 SQIVND (reference sequence). The trim removed 5 bases at V and 8 bases at J, leaving 8 bases unmatched. The covered CDR3 bases are TGTGCCAGTAGTGCCTACGGGACAGGGGACGAAAAA. Amino acids: CASSAYGTGDEK. In full, the CDR3 is CASSAYGTGDEKLFF.

CDR3 bases read: TGCAGTGCTCTGGACTCCCCCGAATCGGTC. Amino acid sequence: CSALDSPESV. The CDR3, in full, reads CSALDSPESVYTF. The genes are TRBV20-1 and TRBJ1-2; unclear D gene. The read terminates 3 residues before the CDR3 end, so the remaining end is supplied by the germline J gene. Per germline, CDR1 DFQATT and CDR2 SNEGSKA (reference sequence). The CDR3 is 13 residues long.

Comment on this clone: The CDR3 extends 3 residues past the end of the read, so its final part is completed from the germline J gene. The V call is TRBV5-1, the J call TRBJ2-5; TRBD1 matches at 7 bases. V lost 3 bases, J lost 2 bases, and 1 base stayed unmatched. Per the germline V gene, CDR1 is SGHRS and CDR2 is YFSETQ. This CDR3 is 13 amino acids long. CDR3 bases read: TGCGCCAGCAGCTCGGGACAGCAAGAGACC. Protein: CASSSGQQET. The whole CDR3 protein reads CASSSGQQETQYF.

As to this clone: Read coverage stops 3 residues before the CDR3 terminus; the germline J gene supplies the remainder. J is TRBJ2-2 and V is TRBV10-1, with 12 bases lining up with TRBD2. CDR1 and CDR2 (germline): WNHNN, SYGVQD (reference sequence). After removal of 0 bases from V and 8 bases from J, the junction contained 4 bases not matched to a gene. The CDR3 consists of 16 residues. The CDR3 DNA, read in part, is TGCGCCAGCAGTGAGTCAGATGGACTAGCGGGGGGGGAG. Translated, it gives CASSESDGLAGGE. The entire CDR3 sequence reads CASSESDGLAGGELFF.

For this clone: The read comes to an end 3 residues before the CDR3 does, leaving the germline J gene to fill in the end. This chain uses TRBV20-1 with TRBJ2-2; D gene ambiguous. Trimming cost V 3 bases and J 0 bases, with 8 bases left between them. The CDR3 length is 14 residues. Germline values: CDR1 DFQATT, CDR2 SNEGSKA (reference sequence). The DNA read from the CDR3 is TGCAGTGCTAGTAACACCGCGAACACCGGGGAG. Its translation is CSASNTANTGE. The whole CDR3 protein reads CSASNTANTGELFF.

As regards this clone: The read stops 3 residues short of the end of the CDR3; the missing end is completed from the germline J gene. The chain joins TRBV5-1 to TRBJ2-1; no firm D call. The germline V gene has CDR1 SGHRS and CDR2 YFSETQ. The CDR3 is 16 residues long. The germline V and J ends were trimmed by 4 bases and 0 bases, with 14 bases remaining between them. CDR3 sequence: CASSMTTLSSYNEQFF. The sequenced part of the CDR3 DNA is TGCGCCAGCAGCATGACAACGCTGAGCTCCTACAATGAG.

Worth noting for this clone: The read falls 3 residues short of the CDR3 end, and the missing part is taken from the germline J gene. The chain links TRBV12-3 or TRBV12-4 to TRBJ1-1, with 9 positions matching TRBD1. J was trimmed by 3 bases and V by 3 bases; bases with no gene match: 8. This CDR3 comprises 16 residues. Here the CDR3 reads CASSFRGTGIDTEAFF. The CDR3 DNA, read in part, is TGTGCCAGCAGTTTTAGAGGGACAGGGATAGACACTGAA.

Points on this clone: The observed sequence ends 3 residues before the CDR3 terminus, with the missing tail filled in from the germline J gene. The chain uses TRBV2 and TRBJ1-4, with D possibly matching TRBD1 (5 bases). Germline values: CDR1 SNHLY, CDR2 FYNNEI. Trimming stripped 6 bases from V and 0 bases from J, with 11 bases between. The CDR3 contains 15 residues. The sequenced CDR3 bases are TGTGCCAGCAGGGGGGGAGCTGCAACTAATGAAAAA. This codes for CASRGGAATNEK. Given in full, the CDR3 is CASRGGAATNEKLFF. Combining the CDR3 with reference TRBV2 and TRBJ1-4 gives the whole variable domain EPEVTQTPSHQVTQMGQEVILRCVPISNHLYFYWYRQILGQKVEFLVSFYNNEISEKSEIFDDQFSVERPDGSNFTLKIRSTKLEDSAMYFCASRGGAATNEKLFFGSGTQLSVL.

As regards this clone: Read data end 3 residues before the CDR3 end; the end is taken from the germline J gene. This chain links TRBV20-1 with TRBJ2-1, with TRBD2 matching over 12 bases. Germline V gene sequence: CDR1 DFQATT, CDR2 SNEGSKA (reference sequence). With V trimmed by 5 bases and J by 7 bases, 3 bases remained unmatched. The CDR3 totals 13 residues. Here the CDR3 reads CSALAGGPNEQFF. CDR3 DNA (partial): TGCAGTGCTCTAGCGGGAGGGCCAAATGAG.

In regard to this clone: Read data end 3 residues before the CDR3 end; the end is taken from the germline J gene. The rearrangement joins TRBV5-6 to TRBJ1-2; TRBD1 matches at 8 bases. The CDR3 runs to 14 residues. The V segment lost 4 bases and the J segment 3 bases; nucleotides outside the gene matches: 5. The germline V gene encodes CDR1 SGHDT and CDR2 YYEEEE. The sequenced part of the CDR3 DNA is TGTGCCAGCAGCAGAGGGACAGGCGACTATGGC. Translation: CASSRGTGDYG. The complete CDR3 protein is CASSRGTGDYGYTF.

Details on this clone: Coverage ceases 3 residues before the CDR3 finishes, and the germline J gene fills in the end. The rearrangement uses TRBV29-1 and TRBJ2-1; 8 bases are a match to TRBD2. The J segment lost 6 bases and the V segment lost 0 bases, leaving 7 bases of the junction unmatched. Per the germline V gene, CDR1 is SQVTM and CDR2 is ANQGSEA. This CDR3 contains 15 residues. CDR3 in amino acids: CSVEDWLAGTNEQFF. The part of the CDR3 DNA that was read is TGCAGCGTTGAAGACTGGCTAGCGGGCACCAATGAG.

Note on this clone: The read ends 3 residues before the CDR3 terminus; that terminus is restored from the germline J gene. The chain employs TRBV20-1 and TRBJ1-6; TRBD1 is a possible D gene (5 bases). V dropped 0 bases and J dropped 6 bases, with 9 bases sitting between them. The CDR3 extends over 14 amino acids. Looked up from germline, CDR1 is DFQATT and CDR2 is SNEGSKA (reference sequence). Here the CDR3 reads CSARDLGANSPLHF. CDR3 DNA (partial): TGCAGTGCTAGAGATCTAGGGGCTAATTCACCC.

As concerns this clone: The CDR3 extends 3 residues past the end of the read, so its final part is completed from the germline J gene. V usage is TRBV15 and J usage is TRBJ2-3, with a tentative D call TRBD1 (5 bases). Germline V gives CDR1 LNHNV, CDR2 YYDKDF (reference sequence). This CDR3 spans 14 amino acids. The germline V and J ends were trimmed by 5 bases and 4 bases, with 13 bases remaining between them. The CDR3 here is CATSPQVLPDTQYF. CDR3 bases read: TGTGCCACCAGCCCACAGGTCCTGCCAGATACG.

About this clone: Sequence at one end of the junction differs from germline and may be a read error. The read terminates 3 residues ahead of where the CDR3 ends, so the germline J gene completes it. V is TRBV2 and J is TRBJ2-2, with D possibly TRBD2 on 6 matching bases. This CDR3 has 16 residues. The V gene's germline CDR1 is SNHLY and CDR2 FYNNEI. The sequenced part of the CDR3 DNA is TGTGCCAGCAGGGAAGCTAGCGTTGCGAACACCGGGGAG. This codes for CASREASVANTGE. The entire CDR3 is CASREASVANTGELFF. Using reference TRBV2 and TRBJ2-2 for the parts outside the CDR3, the full variable domain is EPEVTQTPSHQVTQMGQEVILRCVPISNHLYFYWYRQILGQKVEFLVSFYNNEISEKSEIFDDQFSVERPDGSNFTLKIRSTKLEDSAMYFCASREASVANTGELFFGEGSRLTVL.

As regards this clone: The observed sequence ends 3 residues before the CDR3 terminus, with the missing tail filled in from the germline J gene. The chain is built from TRBV20-1 and TRBJ1-5; 8 nucleotides agree with TRBD1. This CDR3 comprises 14 residues. J gave up 2 bases and V 6 bases, and 6 bases lay outside the gene matches. Germline CDR1 is DFQATT and CDR2 is SNEGSKA (reference sequence). Incomplete CDR3 DNA: TGCAGTGCCCAGGGGGCGTACGGCAATCAGCCC. Encoded protein: CSAQGAYGNQP. In full, the CDR3 reads CSAQGAYGNQPQHF.

To note about this clone: Read sequence stops 3 residues before the CDR3 end, and the germline J gene provides the missing end. The rearrangement links TRBV5-4 to TRBJ1-4; D is ambiguous. In germline, CDR1 is SGHNT, CDR2 YYREEE (reference sequence). The CDR3 totals 14 residues. Trimming removed 0 bases at V and 7 bases at J, with 10 bases between. The covered CDR3 bases are TGTGCCAGCAGCTTGGCGGGGTTAGGTGAAAAA. Protein: CASSLAGLGEK. The whole CDR3 protein is CASSLAGLGEKLFF.

A remark on this clone: Read coverage stops 3 residues before the CDR3 terminus; the germline J gene supplies the remainder. V and J are TRBV20-1 and TRBJ2-7; 9 bases match TRBD2. The length of the CDR3 is 13 residues. From germline, CDR1 is DFQATT and CDR2 SNEGSKA (reference sequence). Unmatched junction bases numbered 3, after V lost 4 bases and J lost 2 bases. The sequenced part of the CDR3 DNA is TGCAGTGCTACGCGGACTAGCGCCTACGAG. Amino acids: CSATRTSAYE. The CDR3 in full is CSATRTSAYEQYF.

To note about this clone: The read comes to an end 3 residues before the CDR3 does, leaving the germline J gene to fill in the end. This chain joins TRBV2 and TRBJ2-7; the D is unclear. CDR1 and CDR2 from the germline V gene are SNHLY and FYNNEI. With 7 bases removed from V and 2 bases from J, the gap between germline ends came to 15 bases. The CDR3 covers 14 residues. The CDR3 reads CASIDPRPPYEQYF. Partial CDR3 DNA: TGTGCCAGCATTGACCCCAGGCCACCCTACGAG.

As regards this clone: Coverage ceases 3 residues before the CDR3 finishes, and the germline J gene fills in the end. This chain uses TRBV7-6 with TRBJ2-1; D remains ambiguous. The CDR3 is 16 amino acids. Germline V gene data show CDR1 as SGHVS and CDR2 as FNYEAQ. Deletions cut 3 bases from V and 0 bases from J, with 12 bases between. Here the CDR3 reads CASSLITVSSYNEQFF. Partial CDR3 DNA: TGTGCCAGCAGCTTGATTACTGTAAGCTCCTACAATGAG. Variable domain in full (rest from reference TRBV7-6 and TRBJ2-1): GAGVSQSPRYKVTKRGQDVALRCDPISGHVSLYWYRQALGQGPEFLTYFNYEAQQDKSGLPNDRFSAERPEGSISTLTIQRTEQRDSAMYRCASSLITVSSYNEQFFGPGTRLTVL.

Regarding this clone: Read coverage stops 3 residues before the CDR3 terminus; the germline J gene supplies the remainder. The chain is built from TRBV2 and TRBJ2-1, with TRBD2 as a possible D gene (6 bases). In germline, CDR1 is SNHLY, CDR2 FYNNEI. This CDR3 is 15 amino acids long. Trimming removed 8 bases from V and 8 bases from J, with 22 bases in between. CDR3 DNA (partial): TGTGCCAGCGGTACCCCGGGACTTTTGGCCCATGAG. This translates into CASGTPGLLAHE. The complete CDR3 reads CASGTPGLLAHEQFF.

Concerning this clone: The missing CDR3 end, 3 residues past where the read stops, is filled in from the germline J gene. V and J are TRBV6-1 and TRBJ2-5; 10 bases are a match to TRBD2. The CDR3 totals 18 residues. The V segment lost 0 bases and the J segment 1 base; nucleotides outside the gene matches: 8. Germline assignment: CDR1 MNHNS and CDR2 SASEGT. CDR3 loop: CASSEATLAGPAQETQYF. The CDR3 bases that were read are TGTGCCAGCAGTGAAGCCACACTAGCGGGGCCCGCCCAAGAGACC.

A word on this clone: The DNA ends 3 residues before the CDR3 does, and the rest of the CDR3 is filled in from the germline J gene. V gene TRBV2 combines with J gene TRBJ2-1, with D possibly matching TRBD1 (6 bases). Germline loops: CDR1 SNHLY, CDR2 FYNNEI. This CDR3 is 12 amino acids long. V shed 6 bases and J shed 9 bases, with 12 bases lying between them. The DNA read from the CDR3 is TGTGCCAGCAGAGGCCCCAGGGGTGAG. It codes for CASRGPRGE. The CDR3, in full, reads CASRGPRGEQFF.